This record covers a single T cell receptor (beta chain). Here immunoSEQ multiplex PCR was the method, and the copy in TCRdb shows in-frame clones only, minus some. The repertoire consists of over 350,000 clones, with about 89% occurring once and the leading ten covering roughly 4%. The data originate from a study of blood T cell repertoires in COVID-19. Study-level information: T cells, B-cell-depleted T cells, or PBMCs provided the cDNA or gDNA that served as material.

Trimming pared 2 bases from V and 7 bases from J, leaving 16 bases between. This CDR3 is 16 amino acids long. The germline V gene has CDR1 SGHNT and CDR2 YYREEE (reference sequence). The source material was peripheral blood. This TCR was recovered from a woman aged 30 to 39 with acute or convalescent COVID-19. The V and J genes are TRBV5-4 and TRBJ1-6; weak D call: TRBD1 (6 bases). CDR3 in DNA: TGTGCCAGCAGCTTCAACAGGGCTGGAGGCAATTCACCCCTCCACTTT. Translation: CASSFNRAGGNSPLHF.